One and the same sample provided the 24 T cell receptor beta chains below, sequenced in a study of CDR3 diversity in severe acne. TCRdb called the PCR reads again in MiXCR, with one record for every CDR3 protein. The repertoire consists of more than 85,000 distinct CDR3 sequences, with roughly half occurring once and the leading ten covering around 9.1%. Input material: blood. These TCRs come from a male donor in good health, serving as a control.

V is TRBV2 and J is TRBJ1-5; D is possibly TRBD1 (6 bases). This CDR3 spans 14 amino acids. From germline, CDR1 is SNHLY and CDR2 FYNNEI. Trimming took 9 bases from V and 2 from J, leaving 14 bases between them. The CDR3, as DNA: TGTGCCAGTGCCCGGGGGCGAGGCAATCAGCCCCAGCATTTT. Protein product: CASARGRGNQPQHF.

The chain links TRBV20-1 to TRBJ2-5; 12 bases fit TRBD2. Germline V gene data show CDR1 as DFQATT and CDR2 as SNEGSKA (reference sequence). The J segment lost 3 bases and the V segment lost 6 bases, leaving 14 bases of the junction unmatched. The CDR3 consists of 17 residues. The CDR3 coding sequence is TGCAGTGCCAGTCGACTAGCGGGAGCTTACCAGGAAGAGACCCAGTACTTC. Amino acid sequence: CSASRLAGAYQEETQYF.

The V call is TRBV9, the J call TRBJ2-7; D ambiguous. The CDR3 has 14 residues. V lost 0 bases to trimming and J lost 5 bases, with 12 bases between them. Per the germline V gene, CDR1 is SGDLS and CDR2 is YYNGEE. The CDR3 region is CASSVEGHMNEQYF. The CDR3 coding sequence is TGTGCCAGCAGCGTAGAGGGCCACATGAACGAGCAGTACTTC.

This clonotype was counted between two and nine times. The chain recombines TRBV5-1 with TRBJ2-7; 13 bases are shared with TRBD2. With V trimmed by 4 bases and J by 2 bases, 3 bases remained unmatched. The CDR3 consists of 15 residues. Germline-derived CDR1 and CDR2 are SGHRS and YFSETQ. CDR3 sequence reads: CASSKTSGGAYEQYF. In DNA form, the CDR3 reads TGCGCCAGCAGCAAAACTAGCGGGGGGGCCTACGAGCAGTACTTC. Variable domain in full (rest from reference TRBV5-1 and TRBJ2-7): KAGVTQTPRYLIKTRGQQVTLSCSPISGHRSVSWYQQTPGQGLQFLFEYFSETQRNKGNFPGRFSGRQFSNSRSEMNVSTLELGDSALYLCASSKTSGGAYEQYFGPGTRLTVT.

The CDR3 protein is CASSSHGGTGYTF. The CDR3 nucleotides are TGTGCCAGCAGCTCCCATGGGGGCACGGGCTACACCTTC. The chain is built from TRBV9 and TRBJ1-2; TRBD1 might be the D (6 bases). In germline, CDR1 is SGDLS, CDR2 YYNGEE. This CDR3 has 13 residues. Between the trimmed V and J ends, which lost 4 bases and 8 bases, there was a span of 15 bases.

The chain employs TRBV9 and TRBJ2-7, with D uncertain. The CDR3 runs to 13 residues. Germline lookup yields CDR1 SGDLS and CDR2 YYNGEE. Trimming removed 4 bases from V and 7 bases from J, with 15 bases in between. CDR3 residues: CASSHLQGREQYF. The CDR3 bases are TGTGCCAGCAGCCACTTGCAAGGTCGGGAGCAGTACTTC.

This clonotype is medium-sized. CDR3 residues: CASSPVGQTNSYEQYF. CDR3 bases: TGTGCCAGCAGTCCGGTCGGACAGACCAACTCCTACGAGCAGTACTTC. The rearrangement uses TRBV5-5 and TRBJ2-7; possible D gene TRBD1, 6 bases. This CDR3 is 16 amino acids long. The germline V and J ends were trimmed by 5 bases and 0 bases, with 18 bases remaining between them. Germline CDR1 is SGHKS and CDR2 is YYEKEE (reference sequence).

Concerning this clonotype itself: This likely comes from a read error, as the CDR3 has no conserved phenylalanine or tryptophan at its end. The DNA is omitted, as the CDR3 cannot be located on it reliably, and the CDR3 follows TCRdb's listing. The V gene is TRBV20-1, the J gene TRBJ1-6; the table names TRBD1, a call not compared with the DNA. The CDR3 spans 14 residues, counting both ends. From germline, CDR1 is DFQATT and CDR2 SNEGSKA (reference sequence). This CDR3 reads CSARGDISNSPLQS.

There are a few counts of this clonotype. The chain couples TRBV7-8 to TRBJ2-5; 8 bases are shared with TRBD1. This CDR3 contains 13 residues. Trimming cost V 4 bases and J 4 bases; bases outside gene matches: 2. Germline V gives CDR1 SGHVS, CDR2 FQNEAQ. CDR3 protein: CASSSDRGETQYF. The CDR3 DNA follows: TGTGCCAGCAGCTCAGACAGGGGAGAGACCCAGTACTTC.

CDR3 bases: TGTGCCAGCAGTGGGGGGGCCGGGGAGACCCAGTACTTC. Translated, it gives CASSGGAGETQYF. The chain employs TRBV12-3 or TRBV12-4 and TRBJ2-5; D perhaps matches TRBD2 (7 bases). This CDR3 region has 13 residues. Trimming removed 5 bases at V and 5 bases at J, with 12 bases between.

Within the sample, this clonotype is medium-sized. The rearrangement uses TRBV6-6 and TRBJ2-7; 10 bases match TRBD1. The germline V gene encodes CDR1 MNHNY and CDR2 SVGAGI (reference sequence). With 2 bases clipped from V and 5 bases from J, the junction kept 9 bases outside the gene matches. The CDR3 loop spans 16 amino acids. CDR3: CASSYGPGTGDHEQYF. DNA for the CDR3: TGTGCCAGCAGTTACGGGCCCGGGACAGGGGACCACGAGCAGTACTTC.

V usage is TRBV7-9 and J usage is TRBJ1-1; D is unclear. The CDR3 extends over 13 amino acids. Deletions cut 0 bases from V and 4 bases from J, with 6 bases between. Germline-derived CDR1 and CDR2 are SEHNR and FQNEAQ (reference sequence). The CDR3 protein is CASSLARFTEAFF. CDR3 coding DNA: TGTGCCAGCAGCTTAGCGAGATTCACTGAAGCTTTCTTT.

The genes are TRBV11-2 and TRBJ2-1, with 10 bases that match TRBD2. This CDR3 is 15 amino acids long. Germline values: CDR1 SGHAT, CDR2 FQNNGV. The junction had 6 bases not matched to a gene; V was cut back by 5 bases and J by 5 bases. The CDR3 sequence is CASSQTSGADNEQFF. The CDR3 region has the DNA TGTGCCAGCAGCCAAACTAGCGGGGCAGACAATGAGCAGTTCTTC. The full variable domain, in which reference TRBV11-2 and TRBJ2-1 provide the parts outside the CDR3, is EAGVAQSPRYKIIEKRQSVAFWCNPISGHATLYWYQQILGQGPKLLIQFQNNGVVDDSQLPKDRFSAERLKGVDSTLKIQPAKLEDSAVYLCASSQTSGADNEQFFGPGTRLTVL.

The V call is TRBV11-1, the J call TRBJ1-6; D is possibly TRBD1 (6 bases). This CDR3 is built from 14 residues. Looked up from germline, CDR1 is SGHAT and CDR2 is FQDESV (reference sequence). V shed 5 bases and J shed 7 bases, with 12 bases lying between them. The CDR3 DNA reads TGTGCCAGCAGCCTGACAGGCCTAAATTCACCCCTCCACTTT. It specifies CASSLTGLNSPLHF.

This clonotype was counted only a few times. This chain connects TRBV2 to TRBJ1-5; D possibly corresponds to TRBD1 (6 bases). CDR3 size: 15 residues. V shed 5 bases and J shed 4 bases, with 15 bases lying between them. CDR1 is SNHLY, CDR2 FYNNEI, per germline. The CDR3 region is CASSLWGQENQPQHF. Written as DNA, the CDR3 is TGTGCCAGCAGTTTATGGGGGCAGGAGAATCAGCCCCAGCATTTT.

The table lists this clonotype with a count of one. One end of the junction varies from germline; a read error may be responsible. The chain couples TRBV20-1 to TRBJ2-7; 12 bases map to TRBD1. The CDR3 spans 13 residues. From germline, CDR1 is DFQATT and CDR2 SNEGSKA (reference sequence). The CDR3: CSVAGTGGHEQHF. In DNA, the CDR3 is TGCAGTGTCGCCGGGACAGGGGGCCACGAGCAGCACTTC.

J is TRBJ2-7 and V is TRBV4-2, with 9 bases lining up with TRBD1. The CDR3 covers 14 residues. The V gene end was trimmed by 4 bases and the J gene end by 9 bases; junction bases not matched to a gene: 10. From germline, CDR1 is LGHNA and CDR2 YNFKEQ. The DNA of the CDR3 is TGTGCCAGCAGCCTCGGGACAGGGACAGCTGGGCAGTACTTC. Protein product: CASSLGTGTAGQYF.

The chain couples TRBV19 to TRBJ2-2, with D perhaps matching TRBD2 (5 bases). The length of the CDR3 is 15 residues. CDR1 and CDR2 (germline): LNHDA, SQIVND (reference sequence). V was shortened by 6 bases and J by 1 base, with 12 bases between the two germline ends. CDR3 DNA sequence: TGTGCCAGTAGGCGACGAACTAGGAACACCGGGGAGCTGTTTTTT. This codes for CASRRRTRNTGELFF.

As regards this clonotype: One end of the junction fails to match germline, which may point to a read error. The chain combines TRBV5-4 with TRBJ2-5; possibly TRBD1 or TRBD2 for D (5 bases each). The CDR3 contains 16 residues. The germline V gene encodes CDR1 SGHNT and CDR2 YYREEE (reference sequence). The CDR3 loop is CASSQVATGTQETQYF. CDR3 bases: TGCGCCAGCAGCCAAGTAGCGACGGGGACCCAAGAGACCCAGTACTTC.

This clonotype has a count of ten or more. V is TRBV19 and J is TRBJ2-6; weak D call: TRBD1 (6 bases). The CDR3 contains 17 residues. Trimming removed 5 bases from V and 4 bases from J, with 18 bases in between. From germline, CDR1 is LNHDA and CDR2 SQIVND (reference sequence). CDR3 sequence (DNA): TGTGCCAGTAGTCTACGGACAGACATGAGAGGGGCCAACGTCCTGACTTTC. It translates to CASSLRTDMRGANVLTF.

In this sample, this clonotype turned up once. The CDR3 here is CASSVTDVAGNTIYF. CDR3 DNA: TGCGCCAGCAGCGTGACCGACGTCGCTGGAAACACCATATATTTT. The chain carries TRBV5-1 and TRBJ1-3, with unresolved D. Trimming took 4 bases from V and 2 from J, leaving 13 bases between them. CDR3 size: 15 residues. In germline, CDR1 is SGHRS, CDR2 YFSETQ.

J is TRBJ2-5 and V is TRBV28; D remains ambiguous. Germline V CDR1 and CDR2: MDHEN, SYDVKM. This CDR3 has 13 amino acids. V lost 5 bases and J 8 bases, leaving 15 bases between the germline ends. CDR3 DNA sequence: TGTGCCAGCAGTCCTCGCAGCTATAGTACCCAGTACTTC. Its protein is CASSPRSYSTQYF.

Concerning this clonotype: At one end the junction does not follow the germline gene, possibly because of a read error. The J gene is TRBJ1-4, the V gene TRBV25-1; 7 nucleotides line up with TRBD1. The germline gives CDR1 MGHDK, CDR2 SYGVNS. The CDR3 consists of 15 residues. The CDR3 is CASIERTGAGEKLFF. DNA for the CDR3: TGTGCCAGCATTGAACGGACAGGCGCAGGTGAAAAACTGTTTTTT. The full variable domain, with the rest looked up from reference TRBV25-1 and TRBJ1-4, is EADIYQTPRYLVIGTGKKITLECSQTMGHDKMYWYQQDPGMELHLIHYSYGVNSTEKGDLSSESTVSRIRTEHFPLTLESARPSHTSQYLCASIERTGAGEKLFFGSGTQLSVL.

This clonotype was counted a few times. The V call is TRBV19, the J call TRBJ2-5, with TRBD2 as a possible D gene (5 bases). Germline CDR1 is LNHDA and CDR2 is SQIVND (reference sequence). Trimming stripped 7 bases from V and 5 bases from J, with 8 bases between. The CDR3 is 11 residues long. CDR3 nucleotides: TGTGCCAGTACCCCGGGGGAGACCCAGTACTTC. Its protein product is CASTPGETQYF. The variable domain in full, completed from reference TRBV19 and TRBJ2-5, reads DGGITQSPKYLFRKEGQNVTLSCEQNLNHDAMYWYRQDPGQGLRLIYYSQIVNDFQKGDIAEGYSVSREKKESFPLTVTSAQKNPTAFYLCASTPGETQYFGPGTRLLVL.